The clone carrying this T cell receptor (beta chain) was seen many times. Amplified regions were TCR beta CDR3 sequences from RNA transcripts. HTBI primers were employed in a first-round RT-PCR of the TCR CDR3. From the multiplex PCR reads, TCRdb called clonotypes with MiXCR, one entry per CDR3 protein. The sample contains roughly 420,000 distinct CDR3 sequences, approximately 14% of which appear only once. This entry is derived from a study of T cells in Graves' hyperthyroidism and ophthalmopathy. Clinical symptoms, serum thyroxine, TRAb, thyroid ultrasound and orbital computed tomography informed diagnoses. The specimen sequenced was blood. The clonotype originates from a woman under 30 with Graves' hyperthyroidism.

CDR3 sequence (DNA): TGTGCCACCAGCAGAGATCCCGAGAGGGTGGGCACTGAAGCTTTCTTT. This gives the protein CATSRDPERVGTEAFF. The rearrangement uses TRBV15 and TRBJ1-1; D unclear. The CDR3 is 16 amino acids. Trimming cost V 0 bases and J 4 bases, with 15 bases left between them. From germline, CDR1 is LNHNV and CDR2 YYDKDF (reference sequence).